The rows below give T cell receptor beta chains drawn from one sample of a study of T cells in localized non-small cell lung cancer. Profiled with immunoSEQ multiplex PCR; TCRdb holds only in-frame clones, not every one. The sample records about 34,000 clones, 88% being singletons. Sequences were derived from peripheral blood, sampled before any cancer treatment. The receptor source for this set is a woman aged 40-69 years with stage I lung adenocarcinoma. Both conserved end residues are part of each CDR3. A D gene is named only where the DNA matches it firmly.

V gene: TRBV6-6
D gene: TRBD1
CDR3 protein: CASTPSGTGVGYTF

V gene: TRBV7-9
D gene: .
CDR3 protein: CASRRGADEKLFF

V gene: TRBV25-1
D gene: TRBD1
CDR3 protein: CASSSWDRENTEAFF

V gene: TRBV6-4
D gene: .
CDR3 protein: CASSYYGEQFF

V gene: TRBV14
D gene: .
CDR3 protein: CASSQANDRKETQYF

V gene: TRBV2
D gene: .
CDR3 protein: CASSGTQGTDTQYF

V gene: TRBV18
D gene: .
CDR3 protein: CASSPPPGRETQYF

V gene: TRBV4-1
D gene: .
CDR3 protein: CASSQASENYGYTF

V gene: TRBV19
D gene: TRBD1
CDR3 protein: CASARDRGNTEAFF

V gene: TRBV5-8
D gene: .
CDR3 protein: CASSLGQMNTEAFF

V gene: TRBV21-1
D gene: .
CDR3 protein: CASTQDREVRANVLTF

V gene: TRBV11-3
D gene: .
CDR3 protein: CASSLDPAGSADTQYF

V gene: TRBV7-8
D gene: .
CDR3 protein: CASSLGSAAYNEQFF

V gene: TRBV2
D gene: .
CDR3 protein: CASSVGKTGELFF

V gene: TRBV7-8
D gene: .
CDR3 protein: CASSWGSVYEQYF

V gene: TRBV12-5
D gene: .
CDR3 protein: CASGFDGDNSPLHF

V gene: TRBV2
D gene: .
CDR3 protein: CASSEAGTPNSPLHF

V gene: TRBV6-5
D gene: .
CDR3 protein: CASSYYRDKVNTEAFF

V gene: TRBV18
D gene: TRBD1
CDR3 protein: CASSPPVTGTGELFF

V gene: TRBV18
D gene: .
CDR3 protein: CASSPLGGANQPQHF

V gene: TRBV27
D gene: .
CDR3 protein: CASSLSSTNEKLFF

V gene: TRBV7-2
D gene: .
CDR3 protein: CASSSGSDTQYF

V gene: TRBV19
D gene: TRBD1
CDR3 protein: CASSKFRDRGQPQHF

V gene: TRBV19
D gene: TRBD2
CDR3 protein: CASRITSGGTSYNEQFF

V gene: TRBV4-3
D gene: TRBD1
CDR3 protein: CASSQVSGTGGWSPLHF

V gene: TRBV4-3
D gene: TRBD1
CDR3 protein: CASSQEGGQGVFNEQFF

V gene: TRBV10-1
D gene: .
CDR3 protein: CASSPGRNTGELFF

V gene: TRBV11-3
D gene: .
CDR3 protein: CASSFTAGEYEQYF

V gene: TRBV4-3
D gene: TRBD1
CDR3 protein: CASSQDPLGQGSDGYTF

V gene: TRBV6-5
D gene: .
CDR3 protein: CASSYYSSSYEQYF

V gene: TRBV7-2
D gene: .
CDR3 protein: CASSLEGLGYTF

V gene: TRBV13
D gene: .
CDR3 protein: CASSSTRDGESSYEQYF

V gene: TRBV15
D gene: .
CDR3 protein: CATTPGHSRAYNEQFF

V gene: TRBV7-2
D gene: .
CDR3 protein: CASSLLTVGRHEQYF

V gene: TRBV4-2
D gene: TRBD2
CDR3 protein: CASSQVQGLAGQDTQYF

V gene: TRBV11-2
D gene: .
CDR3 protein: CASSLQQDQPQHF